These 28 T cell receptor beta chains came from one sample sequenced in a study of human T cells and chemical hapten exposure. Via MiXCR, TCRdb re-called the RACE reads, giving one row per CDR3 protein. The sample has 180,000 or so distinct CDR3 sequences, approximately 14% seen once. Indicated time point: patch test 1, 2 weeks after DPC sensitization. Regarding treatment: therapeutic diphenylcyclopropenone sensitization with weekly scalp DPC. The sequences come from whole blood, collected in connection with sensitization to the hapten diphenylcyclopropenone (DPC). The receptor set was obtained from a woman aged 30 to 39 with alopecia areata. Some clones in this sample may be carry-over from other donors' samples.

This clonotype was picked up a small number of times. The chain employs TRBV7-9 and TRBJ1-1; D gene uncertain. Germline CDR1 and CDR2: SEHNR and FQNEAQ (reference sequence). V shed 0 bases and J shed 5 bases, with 7 bases lying between them. The CDR3 consists of 13 residues. CDR3 DNA: TGTGCCAGCAGCTTAGCGGCCGAAACTGAAGCTTTCTTT. It yields the protein CASSLAAETEAFF.

This clonotype was seen only a few times. The CDR3 nucleotides read TGTGCCAGCAGCCCTCCCCTTTGGGCTTTCTTT. This translates into CASSPPLWAFF. The chain has TRBV7-9 and TRBJ1-1; D gene unclear. The V and J ends lost 5 bases and 11 bases respectively, with 12 bases between them. The germline gives CDR1 SEHNR, CDR2 FQNEAQ (reference sequence). The CDR3 sequence is 11 residues long.

This sequence joins TRBV6-2 or TRBV6-3 and TRBJ2-3; 14 bases fit TRBD2. The CDR3 has 17 amino acids. Germline CDR1 reads MNHEY; CDR2 reads SVGEGT. The trim removed 2 bases at V and 6 bases at J, leaving 7 bases unmatched. The CDR3 loop is CASSYGGLAGVSDTQYF. The CDR3 DNA follows: TGTGCCAGCAGTTACGGGGGACTAGCGGGAGTGAGTGATACGCAGTATTTT.

The rearrangement uses TRBV29-1 and TRBJ2-7; D remains unclear. Trimming took 1 base from V and 3 from J, leaving 7 bases between them. The CDR3 is 12 residues long. Germline lookup yields CDR1 SQVTM and CDR2 ANQGSEA. CDR3 residues: CSVEVADYEQYF. CDR3 DNA sequence: TGCAGCGTTGAAGTGGCTGACTACGAGCAGTACTTC.

V gene TRBV4-1 combines with J gene TRBJ2-1; TRBD2 aligns across 11 bases. Trimming at V came to 4 bases and at J to 3 bases, leaving 2 bases not matched to a gene. From germline, CDR1 is MGHRA and CDR2 YSYEKL. The CDR3 consists of 15 residues. DNA of the CDR3: TGCGCCAGCAGCCTGACTAGCGGGGACTACAATGAGCAGTTCTTC. This encodes CASSLTSGDYNEQFF.

This clonotype was detected only a few times. The gene calls are TRBV5-4 and TRBJ1-1; tentatively, D is TRBD1 (5 bases). From germline, CDR1 is SGHNT and CDR2 YYREEE (reference sequence). Trimming took off 0 bases at V and 4 bases at J, with 25 bases between the two ends. The CDR3 runs 19 residues. CDR3 in amino acids: CASSLVGTRERASVTEAFF. CDR3 DNA: TGTGCCAGCAGCTTGGTCGGGACCAGGGAGAGGGCCTCGGTCACTGAAGCTTTCTTT. Supplemented by reference TRBV5-4 and TRBJ1-1, the full variable domain reads ETGVTQSPTHLIKTRGQQVTLRCSSQSGHNTVSWYQQALGQGPQFIFQYYREEENGRGNFPPRFSGLQFPNYSSELNVNALELDDSALYLCASSLVGTRERASVTEAFFGQGTRLTVV.

The chain joins TRBV7-8 to TRBJ2-7; possibly TRBD1 for D (5 bases). This CDR3 contains 14 residues. CDR1 is SGHVS, CDR2 FQNEAQ, per germline. V gave up 0 bases and J gave up 3 bases, with 9 bases separating them. The CDR3 sequence: CASSLAAGNYEQYF. Here the CDR3 DNA reads TGTGCCAGCAGCTTAGCGGCAGGGAACTACGAGCAGTACTTC.

This clonotype occurred many times. V usage is TRBV2 and J usage is TRBJ1-5; 8 positions agree with TRBD1. The CDR3 loop spans 14 amino acids. Looked up from germline, CDR1 is SNHLY and CDR2 is FYNNEI. J was trimmed by 5 bases and V by 5 bases; bases with no gene match: 5. The CDR3 sequence: CASSPGQGHQPQHF. DNA for the CDR3: TGTGCCAGCAGTCCAGGACAGGGCCATCAGCCCCAGCATTTT.

In this sample, this clonotype turned up many times. This chain connects TRBV21-1 to TRBJ2-7; TRBD2 is the table's D call and was not checked against the DNA. TRBV21-1 is designated a pseudogene. The length of the CDR3 is 17 residues. The chain's CDR3 is CASSSRAKQFGHYEQYF. In DNA form, the CDR3 reads TGTGCCAGCAGCTCCCGCGCTAAACAGTTTGGACACTACGAGCAGTACTTC.

The V call is TRBV20-1, the J call TRBJ1-2; D is perhaps TRBD1 (5 bases). CDR1 DFQATT and CDR2 SNEGSKA come from the germline V gene (reference sequence). The CDR3 covers 13 residues. V was shortened by 4 bases and J by 4 bases, with 13 bases between the two germline ends. This CDR3 reads CSATSGAFYGYTF. For the CDR3, the DNA is TGCAGTGCTACAAGCGGGGCCTTCTATGGCTACACCTTC.

The J gene is TRBJ1-2, the V gene TRBV5-1, with D maybe TRBD1 (5 bases). Trimming took 2 bases from V and 3 from J, leaving 11 bases between them. The CDR3 sequence is 14 residues long. The germline gives CDR1 SGHRS, CDR2 YFSETQ. The CDR3 region has the DNA TGCGCCAGCAGCTTTTCCGGGACGGACTATGGCTACACCTTC. It is translated as CASSFSGTDYGYTF.

The rearrangement joins TRBV29-1 to TRBJ1-3, with D unresolved. The V end lost 7 bases, the J end lost 4 bases, and 11 bases lay between the germline ends. This CDR3 region has 12 residues. The germline CDR1 and CDR2 sequences are SQVTM and ANQGSEA. In nucleotides, the CDR3 is TGCAGCGCCCTGACGTCGGGAAACACCATATATTTT. It is translated as CSALTSGNTIYF.

This clonotype was seen a handful of times. CDR3 region: CASSVPAGLSETQYF. CDR3 DNA: TGTGCCAGCAGCGTCCCCGCCGGACTATCGGAGACCCAGTACTTC. The chain has TRBV7-6 and TRBJ2-5, with D possibly being TRBD2 (6 bases). Trimming pared 5 bases from V and 5 bases from J, leaving 18 bases between. The germline V gene encodes CDR1 SGHVS and CDR2 FNYEAQ. This CDR3 spans 15 amino acids.

In this sample, this clonotype turned up a few times. This chain joins TRBV7-3 and TRBJ2-2; D possibly corresponds to TRBD1 (5 bases). This CDR3 has 13 amino acids. Per the germline V gene, CDR1 is SGHTA and CDR2 is FQGTGA. Between the trimmed V and J ends, which lost 5 bases and 6 bases, there was a span of 10 bases. CDR3 coding DNA: TGTGCCAGCAGCCGACAGTCCCCCGGGGAGCTGTTTTTT. It encodes CASSRQSPGELFF.

This sequence joins TRBV7-8 and TRBJ2-1; D perhaps matches TRBD2 (6 bases). The CDR3 totals 16 residues. The germline V gene has CDR1 SGHVS and CDR2 FQNEAQ. Trimming removed 1 base at V and 0 bases at J, with 10 bases between. This CDR3 is CASSLGGDASYNEQFF. The DNA for the CDR3 is TGTGCCAGCAGCTTAGGGGGGGACGCCTCCTACAATGAGCAGTTCTTC. Filled out from reference TRBV7-8 and TRBJ2-1, the complete variable domain reads GAGVSQSPRYKVAKRGQDVALRCDPISGHVSLFWYQQALGQGPEFLTYFQNEAQLDKSGLPSDRFFAERPEGSVSTLKIQRTQQEDSAVYLCASSLGGDASYNEQFFGPGTRLTVL.

This rearrangement joins TRBV12-3 or TRBV12-4 to TRBJ1-6; weak D call: TRBD1 (6 bases). CDR3 length equals 14 residues. The V and J ends lost 5 bases and 7 bases respectively, with 12 bases between them. The CDR3 bases are TGTGCCAGCAGTAGCGACAGGTGGAATTCACCCCTCCACTTT. This encodes CASSSDRWNSPLHF.

This clonotype turned up a few times. As DNA, the CDR3 is TGTGCCAGCAGTTTGGCGGTCACAGGGGGCCCGGGAACCACTGAAGCTTTCTTT. This sequence encodes CASSLAVTGGPGTTEAFF. The chain combines TRBV27 with TRBJ1-1; 9 positions match TRBD1. V lost 3 bases to trimming and J lost 4 bases; unmatched junction nucleotides: 15. This CDR3 has 18 amino acids. Germline CDR1 reads MNHEY; CDR2 reads SMNVEV (reference sequence).

In this sample, this clonotype turned up a few times. This sequence joins TRBV7-8 and TRBJ1-6; tentative D call: TRBD1 (6 bases). With 5 bases removed from V and 4 bases from J, the gap between germline ends came to 9 bases. Germline CDR1 reads SGHVS; CDR2 reads FQNEAQ. The CDR3 runs to 14 residues. The CDR3 bases are TGTGCCAGCAGCCCCCAGGGGTATAATTCACCCCTCCACTTT. Its protein is CASSPQGYNSPLHF.

This clonotype has a count of ten or more. V gene TRBV9 combines with J gene TRBJ2-2; D is unclear. The CDR3 length is 13 residues. The V end was cut by 8 bases, the J end by 1 base, with 9 bases between. The germline V gene encodes CDR1 SGDLS and CDR2 YYNGEE. The CDR3, as DNA: TGTGCCAGTAGGCGCGGGAACACCGGGGAGCTGTTTTTT. This sequence encodes CASRRGNTGELFF.

This clonotype was picked up many times. The chain combines TRBV6-1 with TRBJ2-3; 7 nucleotides match TRBD1. The CDR3 consists of 14 residues. Germline V lookup: CDR1 MNHNS, CDR2 SASEGT. The V segment lost 6 bases and the J segment 2 bases; nucleotides outside the gene matches: 5. This chain's CDR3 is CASSQDRTTDTQYF. The CDR3 DNA sequence: TGTGCCAGCAGCCAGGACAGGACCACAGATACGCAGTATTTT.

This clonotype has more than one count but fewer than ten. This chain uses TRBV2 with TRBJ1-1; 7 nucleotides align to TRBD1. This CDR3 contains 13 residues. The V gene's germline CDR1 is SNHLY and CDR2 FYNNEI. The ends lost 6 bases at V and 7 bases at J; junction bases unmatched: 8. CDR3 sequence: CASRADRRGEAFF. CDR3 DNA: TGTGCCAGCAGGGCGGACAGGAGAGGTGAAGCTTTCTTT.

This clonotype was observed at least ten times. This chain links TRBV29-1 with TRBJ2-5; D not resolved. Germline values: CDR1 SQVTM, CDR2 ANQGSEA. This CDR3 spans 11 amino acids. CDR3 nucleotide sequence: TGCAGTGTGGGCAGAGGAGAGACCCAGTACTTC. This sequence encodes CSVGRGETQYF.

The gene calls are TRBV5-1 and TRBJ2-3; 7 nucleotides match TRBD1. Trimming cost V 3 bases and J 1 base; bases outside gene matches: 5. This CDR3 is 15 amino acids long. The germline gives CDR1 SGHRS, CDR2 YFSETQ. The CDR3 nucleotides read TGCGCCAGCAGCTCGATAACAGGGGGCACAGATACGCAGTATTTT. Protein: CASSSITGGTDTQYF.

This clonotype has at least ten counts. CDR3 sequence: CASSGGSAAGTTGELFF. In DNA form, the CDR3 reads TGCGCCAGCAGCGGGGGATCCGCAGCGGGAACAACCGGGGAGCTGTTTTTT. The gene calls are TRBV4-3 and TRBJ2-2; 7 bases fit TRBD2. CDR1 LGHNA and CDR2 YSLEER come from the germline V gene. Losses at the gene ends were 5 bases for V and 5 bases for J; bases not matched to a gene: 14. This CDR3 region has 17 residues.

This clonotype was found many times. The V gene is TRBV12-3 or TRBV12-4, the J gene TRBJ2-2; D remains ambiguous. The CDR3 loop spans 15 amino acids. Trimming stripped 3 bases from V and 2 bases from J, with 10 bases between. CDR3 DNA: TGTGCCAGCAGTTTTGGGCATGTAAACACCGGGGAGCTGTTTTTT. It yields the protein CASSFGHVNTGELFF.

Turning to this clonotype: The junction shows a germline mismatch at one end, possibly a read error. The chain combines TRBV7-9 with TRBJ1-6, with TRBD1 as a possible D gene (5 bases). Germline values: CDR1 SEHNR, CDR2 FQNEAQ (reference sequence). This CDR3 spans 16 amino acids. CDR3 sequence (DNA): TGTGCCAGCAGCTTCAGCGGGGCTACTTTTCTTTCACCCCCCCACTTT. Translated: CASSFSGATFLSPPHF. Variable domain in full (rest from reference TRBV7-9 and TRBJ1-6): DTGVSQNPRHKITKRGQNVTFRCDPISEHNRLYWYRQTLGQGPEFLTYFQNEAQLEKSRLLSDRFSAERPKGSFSTLEIQRTEQGDSAMYLCASSFSGATFLSPPHFGNGTRLTVT.

This clonotype turned up a few times. The chain recombines TRBV4-3 with TRBJ2-4; 7 bases are a match to TRBD1. Germline CDR1 LGHNA, CDR2 YSLEER. V shed 0 bases and J 2 bases; nucleotides not matched to a gene: 7. The CDR3 sequence is 17 residues long. CDR3 in amino acids: CASSQDQHRGTKNIQYF. The DNA for the CDR3 is TGCGCCAGCAGCCAAGATCAGCACAGGGGAACCAAAAACATTCAGTACTTC.

This chain links TRBV30 with TRBJ1-2; 9 positions match TRBD1. CDR3 length: 12 amino acids. Germline trimming cut 5 bases from V and 8 bases from J; bases unmatched to any gene: 6. Germline CDR1 reads GTSNPN; CDR2 reads SVGIG (reference sequence). The CDR3 is CAWGTGSGGYTF. DNA for the CDR3: TGTGCCTGGGGGACAGGGTCTGGGGGCTACACCTTC.